Following are 27 T cell receptor beta chains from one sample sequenced in a study of response to subunit inactivated influenza vaccine. In TCRdb, the RT-PCR reads were re-called with MiXCR into one record per CDR3 protein. The data contain over 400,000 distinct CDR3 sequences, roughly 11% of them singletons. The sample here was PBMCs from blood, taken about 6 weeks after vaccination. These receptors were taken from a man in his forties or fifties who received an inactivated influenza vaccine.

The genes are TRBV7-9 and TRBJ2-3, with no clear D. Trimming stripped 2 bases from V and 6 bases from J, with 18 bases between. Germline CDR1 reads SEHNR; CDR2 reads FQNEAQ (reference sequence). The CDR3 runs to 16 residues. The CDR3 region is CASSLPEALPADTQYF. The CDR3 DNA sequence: TGTGCCAGCAGCTTACCGGAAGCCCTCCCAGCGGATACGCAGTATTTT.

This clonotype has only a few counts. The gene calls are TRBV28 and TRBJ2-5, with 8 bases that match TRBD1. V lost 8 bases to trimming and J lost 5 bases; unmatched junction nucleotides: 4. CDR1 is MDHEN and CDR2 is SYDVKM in the germline V gene. The CDR3 covers 12 residues. The CDR3 coding sequence is TGTGCCAGCCTGGCAGGGGGCGAGACCCAGTACTTC. Translating gives CASLAGGETQYF.

This chain joins TRBV5-1 and TRBJ2-3; 8 bases map to TRBD2. Trimming at V came to 4 bases and at J to 4 bases, leaving 5 bases not matched to a gene. The CDR3 contains 14 residues. The germline gives CDR1 SGHRS, CDR2 YFSETQ. The CDR3 DNA is TGCGCCAGCAGCACTGGGACTAGTCCAGATACGCAGTATTTT. It encodes CASSTGTSPDTQYF.

This clonotype was seen only a few times. The chain carries TRBV6-6 and TRBJ1-5; D is undetermined. The germline V gene encodes CDR1 MNHNY and CDR2 SVGAGI (reference sequence). V lost 2 bases to trimming and J lost 6 bases, with 5 bases between them. This CDR3 comprises 12 residues. The CDR3 protein is CASSYGAQPQHF. DNA for the CDR3: TGTGCCAGCAGTTACGGCGCTCAGCCCCAGCATTTT.

In this sample, this clonotype turned up many times. As DNA, the CDR3 is TGTGCCAGCAGTTTAGCCCAGCAAGAGACCCAGTACTTC. Translating gives CASSLAQQETQYF. This chain uses TRBV12-3 or TRBV12-4 with TRBJ2-5, with D unresolved. This CDR3 has 13 residues. Trimming stripped 0 bases from V and 2 bases from J, with 4 bases between.

This clonotype was seen at least ten times. This chain joins TRBV28 and TRBJ2-3, with a tentative D call TRBD1 (6 bases). Trimming took off 7 bases at V and 6 bases at J, with 11 bases between the two ends. Germline V CDR1 and CDR2: MDHEN, SYDVKM. The CDR3 extends over 12 amino acids. Here the CDR3 reads CASNQGWDTQYF. The CDR3 bases are TGTGCCAGCAACCAGGGGTGGGATACGCAGTATTTT.

The J gene is TRBJ2-5, the V gene TRBV11-2; 7 positions match TRBD1. Losses at the gene ends were 0 bases for V and 5 bases for J; bases not matched to a gene: 9. CDR3 length: 16 amino acids. Germline V gene data show CDR1 as SGHAT and CDR2 as FQNNGV. CDR3 nucleotides: TGTGCCAGCAGCTTAGACCCGACAGGGTTCGGGGAGACCCAGTACTTC. Amino acids: CASSLDPTGFGETQYF.

This rearrangement joins TRBV12-3 or TRBV12-4 to TRBJ2-2; perhaps TRBD1 as D (5 bases). This CDR3 has 15 amino acids. Trimming took 2 bases from V and 4 from J, leaving 11 bases between them. This CDR3 reads CASSLLGLGTGELFF. Here the CDR3 DNA reads TGTGCCAGCAGTTTACTGGGGCTGGGCACCGGGGAGCTGTTTTTT.

The chain links TRBV28 to TRBJ2-1, with D tentatively TRBD2 (6 bases). Looked up from germline, CDR1 is MDHEN and CDR2 is SYDVKM. Deletions cut 1 base from V and 0 bases from J, with 16 bases between. CDR3 length: 18 amino acids. CDR3 nucleotide sequence: TGTGCCAGCAGTTTATTATGGGTTATCGGGGGCTCCTACAATGAGCAGTTCTTC. Translating gives CASSLLWVIGGSYNEQFF. Full variable domain (rest looked up from reference TRBV28 and TRBJ2-1): DVKVTQSSRYLVKRTGEKVFLECVQDMDHENMFWYRQDPGLGLRLIYFSYDVKMKEKGDIPEGYSVSREKKERFSLILESASTNQTSMYLCASSLLWVIGGSYNEQFFGPGTRLTVL.

The chain links TRBV10-3 to TRBJ2-7; 15 bases are shared with TRBD2. V was pared by 5 bases and J by 6 bases, with 5 bases of the junction left unmatched. This CDR3 comprises 15 residues. From germline, CDR1 is ENHRY and CDR2 SYGVKD. The DNA of the CDR3 is TGTGCCATCAGTCCCTGGACTAGCGGGGGGGGCGAGCAGTACTTC. Residues: CAISPWTSGGGEQYF.

This clonotype was seen ten or more times. The gene calls are TRBV15 and TRBJ2-1, with D possibly being TRBD1 (5 bases). CDR1 is LNHNV, CDR2 YYDKDF, per germline (reference sequence). This CDR3 is 14 amino acids long. V lost 3 bases and J lost 9, with 15 bases in between. The CDR3 coding sequence is TGTGCCACCAGCAGCAGGGTTGGAGCGAGTGAGCAGTTCTTC. This encodes CATSSRVGASEQFF.

In this sample, this clonotype turned up a few times. In nucleotides, the CDR3 is TGTGCCATCAGTACCCCGGGTCGAGAAGCCAAAAACATTCAGTACTTC. This sequence encodes CAISTPGREAKNIQYF. The chain combines TRBV10-3 with TRBJ2-4; D is unclear. Trimming took 5 bases from V and 0 from J, leaving 14 bases between them. The CDR3 covers 16 residues. From germline, CDR1 is ENHRY and CDR2 SYGVKD.

The gene calls are TRBV29-1 and TRBJ1-3; no clear D. Germline CDR1 and CDR2: SQVTM and ANQGSEA. V was trimmed by 5 bases and J by 0 bases, leaving 8 bases between them. The CDR3 extends over 13 amino acids. CDR3 region: CSVKQRSGNTIYF. DNA for the CDR3: TGCAGCGTTAAACAGCGCTCTGGAAACACCATATATTTT.

Only a few counts were recorded for this clonotype. This chain connects TRBV7-9 to TRBJ2-3; D may be TRBD1 (5 bases). CDR3 length equals 15 residues. V gave up 1 base and J gave up 1 base, with 9 bases separating them. CDR1 is SEHNR and CDR2 is FQNEAQ in the germline V gene (reference sequence). The CDR3: CASSLGVGGTDTQYF. The CDR3 region has the DNA TGTGCCAGCAGCTTAGGCGTAGGGGGCACAGATACGCAGTATTTT.

This clonotype was found a few times. The V call is TRBV4-1, the J call TRBJ1-2; 7 bases agree with TRBD1. V lost 1 base, J lost 5 bases, and 7 bases stayed unmatched. Germline CDR1 MGHRA, CDR2 YSYEKL. This CDR3 spans 15 amino acids. CDR3 sequence reads: CASSQGDRAAYGYTF. As DNA, the CDR3 is TGCGCCAGCAGCCAAGGCGACAGGGCAGCTTATGGCTACACCTTC.

This clonotype was detected a few times. V and J are TRBV28 and TRBJ1-5; 7 bases line up with TRBD1. Trimming at V came to 6 bases and at J to 7 bases, leaving 3 bases not matched to a gene. The CDR3 consists of 12 residues. The V gene's germline CDR1 is MDHEN and CDR2 SYDVKM. CDR3 region: CASSDRDQPQHF. In DNA, the CDR3 is TGTGCCAGCAGCGACAGGGACCAGCCCCAGCATTTT.

This clonotype was observed at least ten times. V is TRBV27 and J is TRBJ1-1, with D perhaps matching TRBD1 (6 bases). This CDR3 has 11 residues. The V end lost 6 bases, the J end lost 5 bases, and 7 bases lay between the germline ends. Germline lookup yields CDR1 MNHEY and CDR2 SMNVEV (reference sequence). The CDR3 coding sequence is TGTGCCAGCAGGCAGGGGACTGAAGCTTTCTTT. It encodes CASRQGTEAFF.

In its sample, this clonotype was seen a few times. The gene calls are TRBV4-3 and TRBJ2-5, with 12 bases identical to TRBD2. The CDR3 sequence is 17 residues long. Unmatched junction bases numbered 11, after V lost 8 bases and J lost 1 base. Germline values: CDR1 LGHNA, CDR2 YSLEER. The CDR3 sequence is CASGVRTSGMGQETQYF. DNA of the CDR3: TGCGCCAGCGGGGTTAGGACTAGCGGGATGGGCCAAGAGACCCAGTACTTC.

This chain uses TRBV10-3 with TRBJ2-7, with D possibly called TRBD1 or TRBD2 (5 bases each). The CDR3 consists of 11 residues. Germline assignment: CDR1 ENHRY and CDR2 SYGVKD. Trimming left V 10 bases short and J 3 bases short, with 10 bases between. The CDR3 protein is CATRDGYEQYF. The CDR3 DNA is TGTGCCACCCGGGACGGCTACGAGCAGTACTTC.

J is TRBJ2-1 and V is TRBV4-2; 7 bases match TRBD1. Germline lookup yields CDR1 LGHNA and CDR2 YNFKEQ. This CDR3 region has 16 residues. Trimming removed 0 bases from V and 2 bases from J; junction bases left unmatched: 4. CDR3 in DNA: TGTGCCAGCAGCCAAGACGACAGGGTCACCTACAATGAGCAGTTCTTC. Amino acids: CASSQDDRVTYNEQFF.

This sequence joins TRBV20-1 and TRBJ2-7; D unclear. This CDR3 has 12 amino acids. V dropped 3 bases and J dropped 3 bases, with 9 bases sitting between them. The germline gives CDR1 DFQATT, CDR2 SNEGSKA (reference sequence). This CDR3 is CSASGDNYEQYF. The CDR3 bases are TGCAGTGCTAGTGGAGATAACTACGAGCAGTACTTC.

This clonotype was seen a handful of times. The chain recombines TRBV3-1 with TRBJ1-1; D remains unclear. Trimming left V 5 bases short and J 3 bases short, with 7 bases between. The CDR3 loop spans 12 amino acids. From germline, CDR1 is LGHDT and CDR2 YNNKEL (reference sequence). CDR3 DNA sequence: TGTGCCAGCAGCAATTTTGACACTGAAGCTTTCTTT. This encodes CASSNFDTEAFF.

The chain has TRBV4-2 and TRBJ2-1; 9 bases are shared with TRBD1. The CDR3 is 14 residues long. J was trimmed by 10 bases and V by 4 bases; bases with no gene match: 8. Germline values: CDR1 LGHNA, CDR2 YNFKEQ. The CDR3 DNA follows: TGTGCCAGCAGCCGCCAACAGGGGGCGCGGGAGCAGTTCTTC. Translating gives CASSRQQGAREQFF.

This clonotype was found a few times. The gene calls are TRBV20-1 and TRBJ2-7; 10 bases agree with TRBD1. CDR3 size: 13 residues. The V segment lost 5 bases and the J segment 1 base; nucleotides outside the gene matches: 2. Germline assignment: CDR1 DFQATT and CDR2 SNEGSKA (reference sequence). CDR3 bases: TGCAGTGCTGACAGGGGGCAATCCTACGAGCAGTACTTC. It translates to CSADRGQSYEQYF.

The table lists this clonotype with a few counts. The chain is built from TRBV10-3 and TRBJ2-5, with D uncertain. The CDR3 loop spans 14 amino acids. V was pared by 3 bases and J by 4 bases, with 12 bases between. CDR1 and CDR2 (germline): ENHRY, SYGVKD. The CDR3 loop is CAISDKFVGETQYF. CDR3 nucleotides: TGTGCCATCAGTGATAAGTTCGTGGGAGAGACCCAGTACTTC.

This clonotype was observed many times. This sequence joins TRBV5-8 and TRBJ2-1; a weak D match, TRBD2 (5 bases). CDR1 is SGHTS and CDR2 is YDEGEE in the germline V gene. CDR3 length: 16 amino acids. V lost 2 bases to trimming and J lost 5 bases, with 17 bases between them. DNA for the CDR3: TGTGCCAGCAGCTTTTCGGACTCCCGATTTGACAATGAGCAGTTCTTC. Translated: CASSFSDSRFDNEQFF.

The chain is built from TRBV7-6 and TRBJ2-7, with TRBD1 as a possible D gene (5 bases). V lost 5 bases to trimming and J lost 3 bases, with 14 bases between them. CDR1 is SGHVS and CDR2 is FNYEAQ in the germline V gene. CDR3 size: 14 residues. In nucleotides, the CDR3 is TGTGCCAGCAGCAAGGGGCCGATAGACTACGAGCAGTACTTC. This sequence encodes CASSKGPIDYEQYF.